Following are 5 T cell receptor beta chains from one sample sequenced in a study of T cells in Graves' hyperthyroidism and ophthalmopathy. Amplified TCR beta CDR3 regions came from RNA transcripts. A set of HTBI primers served as the primers for a first-round RT-PCR of the TCR CDR3. TCRdb passed the multiplex PCR reads through MiXCR, listing each CDR3 protein once. The sample carries almost 600,000 distinct CDR3 sequences, about half recorded once. Input material: peripheral blood or thyroid tissue (not recorded which). The receptors come from a woman aged 18-29 years with Graves' hyperthyroidism.

The chain combines TRBV25-1 with TRBJ1-2; 7 bases are a match to TRBD1. CDR3 length: 13 residues. V lost 6 bases to trimming and J lost 8 bases; unmatched junction nucleotides: 9. Germline V gives CDR1 MGHDK, CDR2 SYGVNS. CDR3 nucleotide sequence: TGTGCCAGCAGACGTACAGGGGAAGTGGGCTACACCTTC. This translates into CASRRTGEVGYTF.

This clonotype was seen repeatedly, ten times or more. The chain joins TRBV29-1 to TRBJ1-5, with D possibly being TRBD1 (6 bases). Germline CDR1 and CDR2: SQVTM and ANQGSEA. V lost 4 bases, J lost 2 bases, and 15 bases lay in between. This CDR3 is 15 amino acids long. The CDR3 here is CSVAFAGGGNQPQHF. The CDR3 nucleotides read TGCAGCGTTGCATTCGCGGGGGGCGGCAATCAGCCCCAGCATTTT.

The table lists this clonotype with a few counts. Being one base from a much bigger clone, this may be a read error. As the CDR3 is not closed by the conserved phenylalanine or tryptophan, this likely results from a read error. This chain links TRBV27 with TRBJ1-1, with D possibly matching TRBD1 (5 bases). CDR1 and CDR2 from the germline V gene are MNHEY and SMNVEV (reference sequence). The CDR3 covers 12 residues. V lost 10 bases, J lost 6 bases, and 15 bases lay in between. CDR3 in amino acids: CATGGRGAEAFS. As DNA, the CDR3 is TGTGCCACTGGGGGTCGTGGGGCTGAAGCTTTCTCT.

This clonotype has ten or more counts. V is TRBV2 and J is TRBJ2-7; D gene uncertain. There are 14 residues in the CDR3. CDR1 and CDR2 (germline): SNHLY, FYNNEI. The germline V and J ends were trimmed by 1 base and 2 bases, with 9 bases remaining between them. In DNA form, the CDR3 reads TGTGCCAGCAGTGAAGAACGGATCGCCTACGAGCAGTACTTC. This sequence encodes CASSEERIAYEQYF.

This rearrangement joins TRBV29-1 to TRBJ2-5; D tentatively reads TRBD1 or TRBD2 (5 bases each). The CDR3 runs 12 residues. The V end lost 7 bases, the J end lost 4 bases, and 13 bases lay between the germline ends. The germline gives CDR1 SQVTM, CDR2 ANQGSEA. Written as DNA, the CDR3 is TGCAGCGCCCGGGACGGCCCAGAGACCCAGTACTTC. It yields the protein CSARDGPETQYF.